What follows describes a single T cell receptor (beta chain). No antigen is known for it. This entry comes from a study of OX40 agonist ivuxolimab in advanced cancers. Study-wide results and caveats: Averaged across samples, CD8+ T cells carried more expanded clones than CD4+ did.

Sequencing was performed with immunoSEQ multiplex PCR; in TCRdb, only in-frame clones are kept and a portion is missing. The repertoire consists of some 97,000 clones, with 90% occurring once and the leading ten covering 0.31%. Trimming shortened V by 6 bases and J by 0 bases, and 6 bases separated the two germline ends. The germline V gene encodes CDR1 LNHDA and CDR2 SQIVND (reference sequence). CDR3 length: 13 amino acids. This chain links TRBV19 with TRBJ2-1; TRBD2 is a possible D gene (6 bases). Here the sequenced sample was CD4+ or CD8+ T cells sorted from blood, taken in a trial of the OX40 agonist ivuxolimab. This clonotype was obtained from an adult with an advanced solid tumor such as melanoma, head and neck, liver or kidney cancer. In DNA form, the CDR3 reads TGTGCCAGTAGCGGGAGCTCCTACAATGAGCAGTTCTTC. Translated, it gives CASSGSSYNEQFF.